These T cell receptor beta chains were read from a single sample in a study of blood T cell repertoires in COVID-19. Data came from immunoSEQ multiplex PCR; TCRdb stores just in-frame clones and leaves some out. The sample has roughly 290,000 clones; 85% to 90% are singletons. Sequencing was performed on PBMCs or T cells enriched from blood (not recorded which). Source of these receptors: a woman aged 18-29 years with acute COVID-19. The CDR3 runs from the conserved cysteine through the conserved F or W. The D gene is left open where the match is weak. Size is stated for part of the rows, as once, few or many counts, or as a class when the clone is expanded.

>.|TRBJ2-1|TRBV27|TRBD2
CASSLALAGGYEQFF
TGTGCCAGCAGCTTGGCCCTAGCGGGAGGGTATGAGCAGTTCTTC
>.|TRBJ1-4|TRBV28|.
CASSLNFGNLNEKLFF
TGTGCCAGCAGTTTAAATTTCGGGAACCTTAATGAAAAACTGTTTTTT
>.|TRBJ2-7|TRBV19|TRBD1
CASSMAQGYEQYF
TGTGCCAGTAGTATGGCACAGGGGTACGAGCAGTACTTC
>.|TRBJ2-7|TRBV5-6|TRBD2
CASSLDSYLAGVVTYEQYF
TGTGCCAGCAGCTTGGACAGTTACCTAGCGGGAGTTGTTACCTACGAGCAGTACTTC
>.|TRBJ1-4|TRBV7-6|TRBD1
CASSLSGTATNEKLFF
TGTGCCAGCAGCTTGTCCGGGACAGCAACTAATGAAAAACTGTTTTTT
>.|TRBJ1-6|TRBV14|.
CASSRGTVYGSPLHF
TGTGCCAGCAGCCGCGGAACGGTATATGGTTCACCCCTCCACTTT
>.|TRBJ1-5|TRBV18|.
CASSPSGGGQPQHF
TGTGCCAGCTCACCATCGGGGGGGGGACAGCCCCAGCATTTT
>once|TRBJ2-1|TRBV27|TRBD1
CASSFGQGNEQFF
TGTGCCAGCAGTTTCGGACAGGGGAATGAGCAGTTCTTC
>.|TRBJ2-2|TRBV3-1/TRBV3-2|TRBD2
CASHGGLGGTGELFF
TGTGCCAGCCACGGAGGGCTGGGGGGGACCGGGGAGCTGTTTTTT
>.|TRBJ1-4|TRBV18|.
CASSRTWEGEKLFF
TGTGCCAGCTCAAGGACCTGGGAGGGTGAAAAACTGTTTTTT
>.|TRBJ1-4|TRBV27|.
CASSSIWGGVGEKLFF
TGTGCCAGCAGTTCGATTTGGGGGGGCGTTGGGGAAAAACTGTTTTTT
>.|TRBJ1-5|TRBV10-2|TRBD1
CASTQTGYNQPQHF
TGCGCCAGCACCCAGACAGGGTACAATCAGCCCCAGCATTTT
>.|TRBJ2-7|TRBV5-4|TRBD2
CASSSGTSGGFREQYF
TGTGCCAGCAGCTCCGGGACTAGCGGGGGTTTCCGGGAGCAGTACTTC
>.|TRBJ2-5|TRBV10-3|TRBD2
CAISDGKREVETQYF
TGTGCCATCAGTGATGGGAAGCGGGAGGTCGAGACCCAGTACTTC
>.|TRBJ1-2|TRBV24-1|TRBD1
CATSDFDRDGYTF
TGTGCCACCAGTGATTTCGACAGGGATGGCTACACCTTC
>.|TRBJ1-1|TRBV10-2|.
CASNGQLGTEAFF
TGCGCCAGCAACGGACAACTGGGTACTGAAGCTTTCTTT
>.|TRBJ2-7|TRBV5-4|.
CASSLRSGSSYEQYF
TGTGCCAGCAGCTTGAGAAGCGGATCCTCCTACGAGCAGTACTTC
>.|TRBJ2-3|TRBV28|.
CASTALARIGLSGTDTQYF
TGTGCCAGCACCGCACTAGCCCGAATCGGGTTATCTGGCACAGATACGCAGTATTTT
>once|TRBJ1-4|TRBV10-3|TRBD1
CAIGDSLNEKLFF
TGTGCCATCGGGGACAGCTTAAATGAAAAACTGTTTTTT
>.|TRBJ2-7|TRBV5-1|TRBD1
CASSLQGIYEQYF
TGCGCCAGCAGCTTACAGGGGATCTACGAGCAGTACTTC
>.|TRBJ2-1|TRBV6-2/TRBV6-3|.
CASSYSIEGSLVF
TGTGCCAGCAGTTACTCGATTGAAGGGAGTTTGGTCTTC
>.|TRBJ2-7|TRBV19|TRBD1
CASSPRTGNEQYF
TGTGCCAGTAGTCCGAGGACAGGGAATGAGCAGTACTTC
>.|TRBJ1-4|TRBV4-1|TRBD1
CASSQENRGGAATNEKLFF
TGCGCCAGCAGCCAAGAAAACAGGGGGGGAGCCGCAACTAATGAAAAACTGTTTTTT
>.|TRBJ2-5|TRBV3-1/TRBV3-2|.
CASSQGRERIQETQYF
TGTGCCAGCAGCCAAGGACGGGAGAGGATCCAAGAGACCCAGTACTTC
>.|TRBJ2-1|TRBV24-1|TRBD2
CATSDPTRTSGSNEQFF
TGTGCCACCAGTGACCCTACTCGGACTAGCGGGAGTAATGAGCAGTTCTTC
>.|TRBJ2-6|TRBV3-1/TRBV3-2|.
CASSHPVGRGSGANVLTF
TGTGCCAGCAGCCACCCCGTGGGGCGCGGTAGCGGGGCCAACGTCCTGACTTTC
>.|TRBJ1-2|TRBV11-2|.
CASSLDRGVGGSYGYTF
TGTGCCAGCAGCTTAGATCGGGGAGTGGGGGGAAGCTATGGCTACACCTTC
>.|TRBJ1-3|TRBV18|TRBD1
CASTQGATGNTIYF
TGTGCCAGCACACAGGGGGCGACTGGAAACACCATATATTTT
>.|TRBJ1-3|TRBV18|TRBD1
CASSPPFGIGTGNSGNTIYF
TGTGCCAGCTCACCACCGTTTGGAATCGGGACAGGGAACTCTGGAAACACCATATATTTT
>.|TRBJ2-7|TRBV29-1|TRBD2
CSAGTSGREQYF
TGCAGCGCCGGGACTAGCGGTCGGGAGCAGTACTTC
>.|TRBJ1-1|TRBV5-6|.
CASSRGRGPEAFF
TGTGCCAGCAGCAGGGGCAGGGGACCAGAAGCTTTCTTT
>.|TRBJ2-1|TRBV6-4|TRBD2
CASSDSGLAGLPKQFF
TGTGCCAGCAGTGACTCAGGACTAGCGGGACTACCTAAGCAGTTCTTC
>.|TRBJ2-1|TRBV13|TRBD2
CASSNRLAGLGNEQFF
TGTGCCAGCAGCAATAGACTAGCGGGGCTAGGGAATGAGCAGTTCTTC